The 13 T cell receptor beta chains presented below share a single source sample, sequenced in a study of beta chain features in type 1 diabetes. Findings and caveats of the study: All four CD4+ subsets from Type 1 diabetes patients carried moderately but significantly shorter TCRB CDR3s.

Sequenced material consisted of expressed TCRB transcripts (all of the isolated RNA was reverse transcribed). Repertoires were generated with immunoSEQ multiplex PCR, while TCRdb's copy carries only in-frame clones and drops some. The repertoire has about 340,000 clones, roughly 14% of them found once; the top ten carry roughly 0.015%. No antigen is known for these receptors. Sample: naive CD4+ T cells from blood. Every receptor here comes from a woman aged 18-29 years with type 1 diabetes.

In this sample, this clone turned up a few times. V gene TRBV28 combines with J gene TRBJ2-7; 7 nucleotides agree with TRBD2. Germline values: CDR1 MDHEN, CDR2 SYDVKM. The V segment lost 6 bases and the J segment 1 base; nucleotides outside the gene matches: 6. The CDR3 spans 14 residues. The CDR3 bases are TGTGCCAGCAGCCTCACTAGCGTTTCCTACGAGCAGTACTTC. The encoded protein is CASSLTSVSYEQYF.

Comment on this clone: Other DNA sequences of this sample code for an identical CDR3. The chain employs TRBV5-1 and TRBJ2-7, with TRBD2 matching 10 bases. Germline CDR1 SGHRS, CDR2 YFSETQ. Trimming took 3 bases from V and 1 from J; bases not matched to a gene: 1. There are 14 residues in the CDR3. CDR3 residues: CASSSTSGSYEQYF. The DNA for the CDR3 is TGCGCCAGCAGCTCGACTAGCGGGTCCTACGAGCAGTACTTC. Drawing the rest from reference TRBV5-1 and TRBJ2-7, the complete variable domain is KAGVTQTPRYLIKTRGQQVTLSCSPISGHRSVSWYQQTPGQGLQFLFEYFSETQRNKGNFPGRFSGRQFSNSRSEMNVSTLELGDSALYLCASSSTSGSYEQYFGPGTRLTVT.

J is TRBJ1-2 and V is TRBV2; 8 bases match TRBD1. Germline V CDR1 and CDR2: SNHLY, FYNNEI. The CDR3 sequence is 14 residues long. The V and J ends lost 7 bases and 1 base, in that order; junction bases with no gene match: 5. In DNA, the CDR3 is TGTGCCAGCATTGACAGGGGTTTTAACTATGGCTACACCTTC. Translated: CASIDRGFNYGYTF.

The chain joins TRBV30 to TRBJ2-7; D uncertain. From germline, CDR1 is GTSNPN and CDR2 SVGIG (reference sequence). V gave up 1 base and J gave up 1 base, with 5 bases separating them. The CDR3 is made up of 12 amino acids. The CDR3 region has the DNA TGTGCCTGGAGTGGCGGATCCTACGAGCAGTACTTC. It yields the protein CAWSGGSYEQYF.

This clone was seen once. Written as DNA, the CDR3 is TGTGCCAGCAGCTCGCCGAATAGCATGAATGAGCAGTTCTTC. Residues: CASSSPNSMNEQFF. The gene calls are TRBV9 and TRBJ2-1; no firm D call. Germline V gene data show CDR1 as SGDLS and CDR2 as YYNGEE. This CDR3 contains 14 residues. V was clipped by 4 bases and J by 7 bases, with 15 bases between them.

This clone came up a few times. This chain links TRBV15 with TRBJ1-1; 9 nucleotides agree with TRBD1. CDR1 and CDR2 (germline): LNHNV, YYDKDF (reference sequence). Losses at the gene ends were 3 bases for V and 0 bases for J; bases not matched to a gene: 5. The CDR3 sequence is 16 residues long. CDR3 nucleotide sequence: TGTGCCACCAGCAGGGCCGGGACAGGGTTGAACACTGAAGCTTTCTTT. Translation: CATSRAGTGLNTEAFF.

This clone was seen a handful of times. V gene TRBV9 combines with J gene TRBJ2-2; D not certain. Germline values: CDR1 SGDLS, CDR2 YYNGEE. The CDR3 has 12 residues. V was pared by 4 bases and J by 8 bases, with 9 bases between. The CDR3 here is CASSSLIGELFF. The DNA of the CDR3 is TGTGCCAGCAGCTCCTTAATAGGGGAGCTGTTTTTT.

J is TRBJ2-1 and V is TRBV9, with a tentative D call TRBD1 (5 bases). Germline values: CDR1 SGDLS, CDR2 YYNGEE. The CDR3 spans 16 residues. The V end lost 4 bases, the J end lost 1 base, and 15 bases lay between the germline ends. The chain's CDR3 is CASSRLDSLSYNEQFF. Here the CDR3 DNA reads TGTGCCAGCAGCCGTCTCGACAGCCTATCCTACAATGAGCAGTTCTTC.

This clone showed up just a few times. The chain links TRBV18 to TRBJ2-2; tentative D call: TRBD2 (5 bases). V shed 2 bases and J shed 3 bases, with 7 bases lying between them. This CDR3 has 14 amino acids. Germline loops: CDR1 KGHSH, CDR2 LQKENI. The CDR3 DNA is TGTGCCAGCTCACCAAACGGGGACACCGGGGAGCTGTTTTTT. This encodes CASSPNGDTGELFF.

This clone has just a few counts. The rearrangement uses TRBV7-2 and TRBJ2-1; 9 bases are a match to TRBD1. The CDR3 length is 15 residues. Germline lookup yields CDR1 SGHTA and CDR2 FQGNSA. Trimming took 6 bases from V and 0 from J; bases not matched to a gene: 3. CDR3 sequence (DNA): TGTGCCAGCAGTGCGACAGGGGGCTCCTACAATGAGCAGTTCTTC. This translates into CASSATGGSYNEQFF.

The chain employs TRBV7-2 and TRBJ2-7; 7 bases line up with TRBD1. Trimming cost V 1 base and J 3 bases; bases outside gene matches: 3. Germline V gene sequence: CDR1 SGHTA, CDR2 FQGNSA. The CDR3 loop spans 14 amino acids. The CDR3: CASSLGGGNYEQYF. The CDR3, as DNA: TGTGCCAGCAGCTTAGGAGGGGGCAACTACGAGCAGTACTTC.

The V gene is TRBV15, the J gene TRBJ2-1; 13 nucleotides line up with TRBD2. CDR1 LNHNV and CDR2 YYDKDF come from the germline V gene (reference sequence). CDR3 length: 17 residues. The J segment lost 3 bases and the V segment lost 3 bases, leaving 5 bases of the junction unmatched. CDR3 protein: CATSSGLAGVLYNEQFF. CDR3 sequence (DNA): TGTGCCACCAGCAGTGGACTAGCGGGAGTGCTCTACAATGAGCAGTTCTTC. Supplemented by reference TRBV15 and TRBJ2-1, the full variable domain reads DAMVIQNPRYQVTQFGKPVTLSCSQTLNHNVMYWYQQKSSQAPKLLFHYYDKDFNNEADTPDNFQSRRPNTSFCFLDIRSPGLGDTAMYLCATSSGLAGVLYNEQFFGPGTRLTVL.

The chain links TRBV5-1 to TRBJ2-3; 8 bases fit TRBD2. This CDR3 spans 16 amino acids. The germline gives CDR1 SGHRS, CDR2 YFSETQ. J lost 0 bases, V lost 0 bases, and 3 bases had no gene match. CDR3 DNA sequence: TGCGCCAGCAGCTTGGAGGCTAGCGGGAGCACAGATACGCAGTATTTT. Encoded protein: CASSLEASGSTDTQYF. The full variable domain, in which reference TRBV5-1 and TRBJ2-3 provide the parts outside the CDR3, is KAGVTQTPRYLIKTRGQQVTLSCSPISGHRSVSWYQQTPGQGLQFLFEYFSETQRNKGNFPGRFSGRQFSNSRSEMNVSTLELGDSALYLCASSLEASGSTDTQYFGPGTRLTVL.